Listed below are T cell receptor beta chains from one sample, sequenced in a study of patients and donors after allogeneic stem cell transplantation. A single record per CDR3 protein comes from TCRdb applying MiXCR to the RT-PCR reads. This table has about 960,000 distinct CDR3 sequences, approximately 19% appearing once. The specimen was blood, either unsorted or a sorted T cell fraction (not recorded which). The receptor set was obtained from a human donor who was either an allogeneic HSCT recipient or a stem cell or donor lymphocyte infusion donor (not recorded which). It is not recorded whose cells these are; they may come from a transplant donor. The CDR3 runs from the conserved cysteine through the conserved F or W. Each record gives: D gene, J gene, clone size, V gene, CDR3 DNA, CDR3 protein. A D gene is named only where the DNA matches it firmly. Clone size is not always given. Where it is, it says once, few, many or a class for expanded clones.

>NA|TRBJ1-5|NA|TRBV19
TGTGCCAGTAGGGAGGGAGTTGGACAGCCCCAGCATTTT
CASREGVGQPQHF
>NA|TRBJ1-1|NA|TRBV30
TGTGCCTGGAAAGGGGGGGGGAAAGCTTTCTTT
CAWKGGGKAFF
>NA|TRBJ2-1|NA|TRBV12-3/TRBV12-4
TGTGCCAGCAGTTTAAAGGGGGGGAGCTTTTTCTTC
CASSLKGGSFFF
>NA|TRBJ1-4|NA|TRBV29-1
TGCAGCGTCAGAATGGCTAATGAAAAACTGTTTTTT
CSVRMANEKLFF
>NA|TRBJ2-1|NA|TRBV15
TGTGCCACCTCGCTTAGCTCCTACAATGAGCAGTTCTTC
CATSLSSYNEQFF
>TRBD2|TRBJ2-1|many|TRBV12-3/TRBV12-4
TGTGCCAGCAGACATAGCGGGAGCTCCTACAATGAGCAGTTCTTC
CASRHSGSSYNEQFF
>TRBD2|TRBJ2-3|NA|TRBV7-2
TGTGCCAGCAGCTTCGGACTAGCGTTGGCAGATACGCAGTATTTT
CASSFGLALADTQYF
>NA|TRBJ2-7|NA|TRBV5-1
TGCGCCAGCAGGCAGCAAGGGGGGTCACCCTACGAGCAGTACTTC
CASRQQGGSPYEQYF
>NA|TRBJ2-3|few|TRBV30
TGTGCCTGGAGTATGGGGGCCACAGATACGCAGTATTTT
CAWSMGATDTQYF
>NA|TRBJ2-3|NA|TRBV30
TGTGCCTGGAGTCCACATCAGGGCACAGTTACGCAGTATTTT
CAWSPHQGTVTQYF
>TRBD1|TRBJ1-5|NA|TRBV5-1
TGCGCCAGCAGCCCCACAGGGGTGGCGAATCAGCCCCAGCATTTT
CASSPTGVANQPQHF
>TRBD2|TRBJ2-1|NA|TRBV7-9
TGTGCCAGCAGCTTTCGGGCGGGAGGGTATGAGCAGTTCTTC
CASSFRAGGYEQFF
>TRBD1|TRBJ2-7|NA|TRBV24-1
TGTGCCACCAGTGATCGCCGGGACAGGCACTACGAGCAGTACTTC
CATSDRRDRHYEQYF
>NA|TRBJ1-3|NA|TRBV4-3
TGCGCCAGCAGCCAATTCTCGGCCTCTGGAAACACCATATATTTT
CASSQFSASGNTIYF
>TRBD2|TRBJ2-1|NA|TRBV4-1
TGCGCCAGCAGCCAAGATCCGGGAGGACTAGCGACCTACAATGAGCAGTTCTTC
CASSQDPGGLATYNEQFF
>NA|TRBJ1-1|NA|TRBV19
TGTGCCAGTAGTATAGTGGCCGGAGACACTGAAGCTTTCTTT
CASSIVAGDTEAFF
>NA|TRBJ1-1|NA|TRBV3-1
TGTGCCAGCAGCCCGTATAATCGCCCGAACACTGAAGCTTTCTTT
CASSPYNRPNTEAFF
>TRBD1|TRBJ2-7|NA|TRBV18
TGTGCCAGCTCAACGTCGAGGGGGCTCTACGAGCAGTACTTC
CASSTSRGLYEQYF
>TRBD1|TRBJ1-5|few|TRBV2
TGTGCCAGCAGTTACTCTCCGGGACAGACGGTTTCGGGCAATCAGCCCCAGCATTTT
CASSYSPGQTVSGNQPQHF
>NA|TRBJ2-5|NA|TRBV5-1
TGCGCCAGCAGCTTGCGAGGGGATCTTCAAGAGACCCAGTACTTC
CASSLRGDLQETQYF
>NA|TRBJ1-1|NA|TRBV5-1
TGCGCCAGCAGCTTGGTAGCTGTAAACACTGAAGCTTTCTTT
CASSLVAVNTEAFF
>NA|TRBJ1-4|NA|TRBV28
TGTGCCAGCAGCCATGGGGTAAGGGGTACGAATGAAAAACTGTTTTTT
CASSHGVRGTNEKLFF
>TRBD2|TRBJ2-1|few|TRBV5-1
TGCGCCAGCAGCTTGCTCGGGGGGGCCTACAATGAGCAGTTCTTC
CASSLLGGAYNEQFF
>TRBD2|TRBJ2-3|many|TRBV18
TGTGCCAGCTCACTCTTAGCGGGAGGGCCTTCAGATACGCAGTATTTT
CASSLLAGGPSDTQYF
>NA|TRBJ2-7|NA|TRBV20-1
TGCAGTGCCACCGAGGGGGTCCGCTTCGAGCAGTACTTC
CSATEGVRFEQYF
>NA|TRBJ2-6|few|TRBV20-1
TGCAGTGCTAGAGAGGGACGAGGGGGCTCTGGGGCCAACGTCCTGACTTTC
CSAREGRGGSGANVLTF
>TRBD1|TRBJ1-4|many|TRBV12-3/TRBV12-4
TGTGCCAGCAGTCATAAGGTTCCAGGGGGATGGGAAAAACTGTTTTTT
CASSHKVPGGWEKLFF
>TRBD1|TRBJ1-4|NA|TRBV24-1
TGTGCCACCAGTGAAGGGGACAGGGCATTTAATGAAAAACTGTTTTTT
CATSEGDRAFNEKLFF
>TRBD1|TRBJ2-5|NA|TRBV30
TGTGCCTGGCGGACAGGCCAGGGCTTCCAAGAGACCCAGTACTTC
CAWRTGQGFQETQYF
>TRBD2|TRBJ2-1|NA|TRBV12-3/TRBV12-4
TGTGCCAGCAGTTTCGCGGGAGGGACCTACAATGAGCAGTTCTTC
CASSFAGGTYNEQFF
>NA|TRBJ2-3|few|TRBV24-1
TGTGCCACCAGTGATTCTAAGCGAGATACGCAGTATTTT
CATSDSKRDTQYF
>TRBD1|TRBJ1-1|few|TRBV12-3/TRBV12-4
TGTGCCAGCAGTTACAGGGGGCTCGGCACTGAAGCTTTCTTT
CASSYRGLGTEAFF
>TRBD2|TRBJ2-1|NA|TRBV5-8
TGTGCCAGCAGAACATCTAGCGGGTATTTCCATGAGCAGTTCTTC
CASRTSSGYFHEQFF
>NA|TRBJ1-2|few|TRBV4-2
TGTGCCAGCAGCCAAGATCGAGGGGGGAACTATGGCTACACCTTC
CASSQDRGGNYGYTF
>NA|TRBJ2-2|NA|TRBV12-3/TRBV12-4
TGTGCCAGCAGTCCTGTAGCGGACGGGGAGCTGTTTTTT
CASSPVADGELFF
>NA|TRBJ2-4|few|TRBV7-8
TGTGCCAGCAGCCCTGGGGTGGGGGACATTCAGTACTTC
CASSPGVGDIQYF
>NA|TRBJ2-7|NA|TRBV6-2/TRBV6-3
TGTGCCAGCAGTCCCGCTGGGGGGATCTACGAGCAGTACTTC
CASSPAGGIYEQYF
>NA|TRBJ2-3|few|TRBV6-5
TGTGCCAGCAGTAAGTCAGATACGCAGTATTTT
CASSKSDTQYF
>NA|TRBJ1-1|NA|TRBV2
TGTGCCAGCAACCCAGGACAGAACACTGAAGCTTTCTTT
CASNPGQNTEAFF
>NA|TRBJ1-2|NA|TRBV3-1
TGTGCCAGCAGCCAAGGGAGGGGGGGCGTGAGTTGGAGTGACTATGGCTACACCTTC
CASSQGRGGVSWSDYGYTF
>NA|TRBJ1-3|many|TRBV5-1
TGCGCCAGCAGCCTAAAAGATTCGGCCTCGACCATATATTTT
CASSLKDSASTIYF
>NA|TRBJ2-7|NA|TRBV28
TGTGCCAGCAGTGTTGGATTCGCGGGACAGACCTACGAGCAGTACTTC
CASSVGFAGQTYEQYF
>TRBD2|TRBJ2-3|few|TRBV4-1
TGCGCCAGCAGCCAAGAGGGGAGGGCCGTGGGGACAGATACGCAGTATTTT
CASSQEGRAVGTDTQYF
>TRBD1|TRBJ1-6|NA|TRBV7-8
TGTGCCAGCAGCTCCTACCCCGGGACAGGGTATTCACCCCTCCACTTT
CASSSYPGTGYSPLHF
>NA|TRBJ1-4|NA|TRBV12-3/TRBV12-4
TGTGCCAGCAGTTTCCGATGGACAGACCGCAATGAAAAACTGTTTTTT
CASSFRWTDRNEKLFF
>TRBD1|TRBJ2-2|NA|TRBV6-1
TGTGCCAGCAGTGGGGGACAGGGGGCTGTCGGGGAGCTGTTTTTT
CASSGGQGAVGELFF
>NA|TRBJ1-4|NA|TRBV20-1
TGCAGTGCTACGGGGGGGGGCGTTGAAAAACTGTTTTTT
CSATGGGVEKLFF
>TRBD2|TRBJ2-1|NA|TRBV3-1
TGTGCCAGCAGCCTTAGCGGGAAGGAGTTCTTC
CASSLSGKEFF
>NA|TRBJ2-5|NA|TRBV24-1
TGTGCCACCAGTGACCCTACAGGGTTTCGAGAGACCCAGTACTTC
CATSDPTGFRETQYF
>TRBD2|TRBJ2-7|few|TRBV24-1
TGTGCCACCAGTGACCCGTCCCGGGCGGGGGGAAACGAGCAGTACTTC
CATSDPSRAGGNEQYF
>NA|TRBJ2-5|NA|TRBV7-2
TGTGCCAGCAGCTTAGTAAGGCTAGCGGGGGACAGGGGGACCCAGTACTTC
CASSLVRLAGDRGTQYF